These 15 T cell receptor beta chains originate from one sample sequenced in a study of cytomegalovirus exposure and HLA in healthy donors. A multiplex PCR was run with 60 Vbeta primers and 13 Jbeta primers. Libraries were prepared by immunoSEQ multiplex PCR; TCRdb keeps only in-frame clonotypes and omits some of them. The table shows more than 95,000 clones, with around 78% occurring only once. Input material: PBMCs. Source of these receptors: a male donor in good health and CMV-seronegative.

The rearrangement links TRBV7-9 to TRBJ2-3, with 9 bases that match TRBD2. This CDR3 has 17 residues. The ends lost 5 bases at V and 2 bases at J; junction bases unmatched: 11. Germline CDR1 and CDR2: SEHNR and FQNEAQ (reference sequence). The CDR3: CASSLSLAGPDTDTQYF. CDR3 DNA sequence: TGTGCCAGCAGCCTATCCCTAGCGGGACCCGACACAGATACGCAGTATTTT.

The V and J genes are TRBV5-6 and TRBJ2-5; 10 bases map to TRBD2. V dropped 2 bases and J dropped 5; count of bases not matched to a gene: 15. The CDR3 has 18 amino acids. From germline, CDR1 is SGHDT and CDR2 YYEEEE. The chain's CDR3 is CASSFFGGLAGVYETQYF. The CDR3 nucleotides are TGTGCCAGCAGCTTTTTCGGGGGCCTAGCGGGAGTGTATGAGACCCAGTACTTC.

This chain uses TRBV5-5 with TRBJ1-1, with a possible D match to TRBD1 (6 bases). The germline V and J ends were trimmed by 1 base and 2 bases, with 9 bases remaining between them. The CDR3 is 14 residues long. CDR1 SGHKS and CDR2 YYEKEE come from the germline V gene (reference sequence). In nucleotides, the CDR3 is TGTGCCAGCAGCTTGACAGGGCGAAACACTGAAGCTTTCTTT. Amino acids: CASSLTGRNTEAFF.

This sequence joins TRBV19 and TRBJ2-5, with a tentative D call TRBD2 (6 bases). The V end lost 5 bases, the J end lost 5 bases, and 24 bases lay between the germline ends. The V gene's germline CDR1 is LNHDA and CDR2 SQIVND (reference sequence). The CDR3 sequence is 17 residues long. Here the CDR3 reads CASSVFLAAEASETQYF. CDR3 nucleotides: TGTGCCAGTAGTGTATTTTTAGCGGCTGAGGCTTCGGAGACCCAGTACTTC.

The chain uses TRBV5-4 and TRBJ2-7; TRBD2 matches at 12 bases. The ends lost 3 bases at V and 3 bases at J; junction bases unmatched: 4. The V gene's germline CDR1 is SGHNT and CDR2 YYREEE (reference sequence). This CDR3 region has 15 residues. The CDR3 region is CASSSGGLAGYEQYF. CDR3 sequence (DNA): TGTGCCAGCAGCTCGGGGGGACTAGCGGGCTACGAGCAGTACTTC.

This chain links TRBV6-1 with TRBJ1-3; no clear D gene. The CDR3 has 15 residues. CDR1 is MNHNS, CDR2 SASEGT, per germline. Deletions cut 3 bases from V and 0 bases from J, with 9 bases between. The CDR3 here is CASSESSDSGNTIYF. Here the CDR3 DNA reads TGTGCCAGCAGTGAGTCCAGTGACTCTGGAAACACCATATATTTT.

The J gene is TRBJ2-2, the V gene TRBV9; TRBD1 matches 8 bases. The CDR3 has 15 residues. V lost 3 bases, J lost 0 bases, and 1 base stayed unmatched. Germline-derived CDR1 and CDR2 are SGDLS and YYNGEE. The DNA of the CDR3 is TGTGCCAGCAGCGACAGGGGGTCGAACACCGGGGAGCTGTTTTTT. It specifies CASSDRGSNTGELFF.

The chain is built from TRBV5-4 and TRBJ2-2; 7 nucleotides align to TRBD1. The CDR3 extends over 14 amino acids. Trimming at V came to 9 bases and at J to 0 bases, leaving 5 bases not matched to a gene. Per the germline V gene, CDR1 is SGHNT and CDR2 is YYREEE (reference sequence). CDR3 residues: CATRQGANTGELFF. For the CDR3, the DNA is TGTGCCACCCGACAGGGCGCGAACACCGGGGAGCTGTTTTTT.

This chain uses TRBV30 with TRBJ2-7; the match to TRBD1 covers 7 bases. CDR1 and CDR2 (germline): GTSNPN, SVGIG (reference sequence). Losses at the gene ends were 2 bases for V and 1 base for J; bases not matched to a gene: 5. The CDR3 extends over 14 amino acids. CDR3 nucleotides: TGTGCCTGGAGTTGGTACAGGGGTTCCTACGAGCAGTACTTC. This translates into CAWSWYRGSYEQYF.

The chain is built from TRBV11-1 and TRBJ2-7; D is unresolved. Germline loops: CDR1 SGHAT, CDR2 FQDESV (reference sequence). The germline V and J ends were trimmed by 4 bases and 0 bases, with 10 bases remaining between them. CDR3 size: 14 residues. CDR3 sequence: CASSWNRDSYEQYF. In nucleotides, the CDR3 is TGTGCCAGCAGCTGGAACAGAGACTCCTACGAGCAGTACTTC.

The CDR3: CASSLAALGLAPSSYNEQFF. In DNA, the CDR3 is TGCGCCAGCAGCTTGGCCGCTTTGGGACTAGCGCCGAGCTCCTACAATGAGCAGTTCTTC. V is TRBV5-1 and J is TRBJ2-1, with 10 nucleotides matching TRBD2. Looked up from germline, CDR1 is SGHRS and CDR2 is YFSETQ. The trim removed 0 bases at V and 0 bases at J, leaving 12 bases unmatched. The CDR3 loop spans 20 amino acids.

This clone was counted once. V is TRBV6-6 and J is TRBJ1-1; the D gene is possibly TRBD1 (5 bases). The CDR3 has 14 amino acids. Trimming stripped 1 base from V and 7 bases from J, with 13 bases between. From germline, CDR1 is MNHNY and CDR2 SVGAGI (reference sequence). CDR3 amino acids: CASSYFAGPYEAFF. Written as DNA, the CDR3 is TGTGCCAGCAGTTACTTTGCGGGACCTTATGAAGCTTTCTTT.

This clone was seen once. V gene TRBV15 combines with J gene TRBJ1-1; no reliable D call. Germline values: CDR1 LNHNV, CDR2 YYDKDF (reference sequence). Trimming shortened V by 0 bases and J by 7 bases, and 12 bases separated the two germline ends. The CDR3 covers 14 residues. The CDR3 loop reads CATSRDRSSREAFF. Here the CDR3 DNA reads TGTGCCACCAGCAGAGATAGATCGTCCCGTGAAGCTTTCTTT.

This clone appeared a single time. The chain combines TRBV29-1 with TRBJ1-5; no clear D gene. Between the trimmed V and J ends, which lost 3 bases and 2 bases, there was a span of 8 bases. CDR1 is SQVTM, CDR2 ANQGSEA, per germline. The CDR3 length is 13 residues. CDR3 nucleotide sequence: TGCAGCGTTGATGTCGGTGGCAATCAGCCCCAGCATTTT. Protein sequence: CSVDVGGNQPQHF.

The sample holds a few counts of this clone. V and J are TRBV7-8 and TRBJ2-7, with 7 nucleotides matching TRBD2. The CDR3 totals 14 residues. Germline CDR1 is SGHVS and CDR2 is FQNEAQ. The trim removed 5 bases at V and 3 bases at J, leaving 7 bases unmatched. The DNA of the CDR3 is TGTGCCAGCAGCCGTGCTAGCGGCGTCTACGAGCAGTACTTC. Translation: CASSRASGVYEQYF.